The rows below give T cell receptor beta chains drawn from one sample of a study of blood T cell repertoires in COVID-19. TCRdb keeps only in-frame clones here, not all; method: immunoSEQ multiplex PCR. This repertoire shows approximately 160,000 clones, about 92% found once; its top ten account for 1.5% to 2.5%. The sample taken for sequencing was peripheral blood. The receptors derive from a woman between 55 and 75 years old with COVID-19, enrolled during active disease. Each CDR3 is given with its conserved first and last residue. Fields, in order: V gene, D gene, J gene, clone size, CDR3 DNA, CDR3 protein. The D gene is left open where the match is weak. The listing skips clone size in some rows; elsewhere it reads once, few, many or a size class.

v_gene: TRBV19; d_gene: NA; j_gene: TRBJ1-5; abundance: NA; CDR3nt: TGTGCCAGTAGTATACGGGTTCAGCCCCAGCATTTT; CDR3aa: CASSIRVQPQHF
v_gene: TRBV5-6; d_gene: NA; j_gene: TRBJ1-2; abundance: NA; CDR3nt: TGTGCCAGCAGCTTGGCCGGGGAGGCCTATGGCTACACCTTC; CDR3aa: CASSLAGEAYGYTF
v_gene: TRBV2; d_gene: TRBD2; j_gene: TRBJ2-5; abundance: NA; CDR3nt: TGTGCCAGCCGGGGGGGAGAAGAGACCCAGTACTTC; CDR3aa: CASRGGEETQYF
v_gene: TRBV6-2/TRBV6-3; d_gene: NA; j_gene: TRBJ1-5; abundance: NA; CDR3nt: TGTGCCAGCAGCTCCGACCTAGACCGGCAGCCCCAGCATTTT; CDR3aa: CASSSDLDRQPQHF
v_gene: TRBV7-3; d_gene: NA; j_gene: TRBJ1-1; abundance: NA; CDR3nt: TGTGCCAGCAGCTTAAGAACAGGACCGAACACTGAAGCTTTCTTT; CDR3aa: CASSLRTGPNTEAFF
v_gene: TRBV4-1; d_gene: NA; j_gene: TRBJ2-1; abundance: NA; CDR3nt: TGCGCCAGCAGCCACCAAGACAGCTACTCCTACAATGAGCAGTTCTTC; CDR3aa: CASSHQDSYSYNEQFF
v_gene: TRBV27; d_gene: TRBD1; j_gene: TRBJ1-6; abundance: NA; CDR3nt: TGTGCCAGCACCTCAAGGGACAGGGGGACCTCACCCCTCCACTTT; CDR3aa: CASTSRDRGTSPLHF
v_gene: TRBV5-6; d_gene: NA; j_gene: TRBJ1-2; abundance: NA; CDR3nt: TGTGCCAGCAGCTTGGGAGGTGTAGGGGCCTATGGCTACACCTTC; CDR3aa: CASSLGGVGAYGYTF
v_gene: TRBV19; d_gene: NA; j_gene: TRBJ1-1; abundance: NA; CDR3nt: TGTGCCAGTAGTATTCGACATTCGAACACTGAAGCTTTCTTT; CDR3aa: CASSIRHSNTEAFF
v_gene: TRBV4-3; d_gene: NA; j_gene: TRBJ1-2; abundance: NA; CDR3nt: TGCGCCAGCAGCCAAGATCTGGGGGCAGGCTATGGCTACACCTTC; CDR3aa: CASSQDLGAGYGYTF
v_gene: TRBV5-1; d_gene: NA; j_gene: TRBJ1-1; abundance: NA; CDR3nt: TGCGCCAGCAGCTTGGGGGCTTTCGGGCAGGGAAACGCTGAAGCTTTCTTT; CDR3aa: CASSLGAFGQGNAEAFF
v_gene: TRBV7-3; d_gene: NA; j_gene: TRBJ2-3; abundance: NA; CDR3nt: TGTGCCAGCAGCTTCGGCCAGGGGCGGACAGATACGCAGTATTTT; CDR3aa: CASSFGQGRTDTQYF
v_gene: TRBV19; d_gene: NA; j_gene: TRBJ2-6; abundance: NA; CDR3nt: TGTGCCCCCCGGCGATTAGGAGCAACTGGGGCCAACGTCCTGACTTTC; CDR3aa: CAPRRLGATGANVLTF
v_gene: TRBV16; d_gene: TRBD1; j_gene: TRBJ2-5; abundance: once; CDR3nt: TGTGCCAGCAGCCCTACCAGGGGGAAGGGAGAGACCCAGTACTTC; CDR3aa: CASSPTRGKGETQYF
v_gene: TRBV9; d_gene: NA; j_gene: TRBJ1-3; abundance: NA; CDR3nt: TGTGCCAGCAGCGTAGGGGCAAACTCTGGAAACACCATATATTTT; CDR3aa: CASSVGANSGNTIYF
v_gene: TRBV9; d_gene: TRBD1; j_gene: TRBJ1-1; abundance: NA; CDR3nt: TGTGCCAGCAGACCCCCTCGCCGGGACAGGCTCCTTAGTAGGGCTTTCTTT; CDR3aa: CASRPPRRDRLLSRAFF
v_gene: TRBV19; d_gene: NA; j_gene: TRBJ1-4; abundance: NA; CDR3nt: TGTGCCAGCAGAGGCCGGTTTGCAACTAATGAAAAACTGTTTTTT; CDR3aa: CASRGRFATNEKLFF
v_gene: TRBV4-2; d_gene: NA; j_gene: TRBJ1-5; abundance: NA; CDR3nt: TGTGCCAGCAGAGGGGGAGGGGAAGAGGGTCAGCCCCAGCATTTT; CDR3aa: CASRGGGEEGQPQHF
v_gene: TRBV6-4; d_gene: NA; j_gene: TRBJ1-2; abundance: NA; CDR3nt: TGTGCCAGCAGTGACAGGGGTTATGGCTACACCTTC; CDR3aa: CASSDRGYGYTF
v_gene: TRBV27; d_gene: NA; j_gene: TRBJ2-7; abundance: NA; CDR3nt: TGTGCCAGCAGTTCCCGGGGTATATCCTCCTACGAGCAGTACTTC; CDR3aa: CASSSRGISSYEQYF
v_gene: TRBV15; d_gene: TRBD1; j_gene: TRBJ1-2; abundance: NA; CDR3nt: TGTGCCACCAGCAGAGAACAGGGGGCTCAGTATGGCTACACCTTC; CDR3aa: CATSREQGAQYGYTF
v_gene: TRBV27; d_gene: TRBD1; j_gene: TRBJ2-1; abundance: NA; CDR3nt: TGTGCCAGCAGTTCCGGGACAGGGACCAGCTCCTACAATGAGCAGTTCTTC; CDR3aa: CASSSGTGTSSYNEQFF
v_gene: TRBV5-1; d_gene: NA; j_gene: TRBJ2-3; abundance: NA; CDR3nt: TGCGCCAGCAGCTTGGAGAACCGACTAGGAGGCACAGATACGCAGTATTTT; CDR3aa: CASSLENRLGGTDTQYF
v_gene: TRBV6-6; d_gene: NA; j_gene: TRBJ1-5; abundance: NA; CDR3nt: TGTGCCAGCAGTTACCGGGGAAATAGCAATCAGCCCCAGCATTTT; CDR3aa: CASSYRGNSNQPQHF
v_gene: TRBV12-2; d_gene: NA; j_gene: TRBJ2-1; abundance: NA; CDR3nt: TGTGCAAGTCGCTTCATACTAGCGGGGGCATCCTACAATGAGCAGTTCTTC; CDR3aa: CASRFILAGASYNEQFF
v_gene: TRBV7-6; d_gene: NA; j_gene: TRBJ1-1; abundance: NA; CDR3nt: TGTGCCAGCAGCTTAGCTGGGGGCAGGGGGAACACTGAAGCTTTCTTT; CDR3aa: CASSLAGGRGNTEAFF
v_gene: TRBV7-9; d_gene: TRBD2; j_gene: TRBJ2-5; abundance: NA; CDR3nt: TGTGCCAGCAGCCCCGGGGCTAGCGGGGTCCGGTACCAAGAGACCCAGTACTTC; CDR3aa: CASSPGASGVRYQETQYF
v_gene: TRBV18; d_gene: TRBD1; j_gene: TRBJ2-2; abundance: NA; CDR3nt: TGTGCCAGCTCACCACAGAGACAGGGGGCTGGCACCGGGGAGCTGTTTTTT; CDR3aa: CASSPQRQGAGTGELFF
v_gene: TRBV30; d_gene: TRBD1; j_gene: TRBJ1-5; abundance: NA; CDR3nt: TGTGCCTGGAGTACAACAGGGGATCAGCCCCAGCATTTT; CDR3aa: CAWSTTGDQPQHF
v_gene: TRBV7-9; d_gene: NA; j_gene: TRBJ2-2; abundance: NA; CDR3nt: TGTGCCAGCAGCTTAGTGTACAGCAGGGCGGTTACCGGGGAGCTGTTTTTT; CDR3aa: CASSLVYSRAVTGELFF
v_gene: TRBV20-1; d_gene: NA; j_gene: TRBJ2-7; abundance: NA; CDR3nt: TGCAGTGCTAGTAGACAGAACTACGAGCAGTACTTC; CDR3aa: CSASRQNYEQYF
v_gene: TRBV3-1/TRBV3-2; d_gene: TRBD2; j_gene: TRBJ2-5; abundance: NA; CDR3nt: TGTGCCAGCCGCAACCCCGGGACTAGCAGACGAGAGACCCAGTACTTC; CDR3aa: CASRNPGTSRRETQYF
v_gene: TRBV6-5; d_gene: NA; j_gene: TRBJ1-1; abundance: NA; CDR3nt: TGTGCCAGCTTTGACAGGTGGTTGAACACTGAAGCTTTCTTT; CDR3aa: CASFDRWLNTEAFF
v_gene: TRBV5-1; d_gene: TRBD1; j_gene: TRBJ1-1; abundance: NA; CDR3nt: TGCGCCAGCAGCGCCGCAGGGGGTACTGAAGCTTTCTTT; CDR3aa: CASSAAGGTEAFF
v_gene: TRBV7-2; d_gene: TRBD1; j_gene: TRBJ1-2; abundance: NA; CDR3nt: TGTGCCAGCAGCTTAAACAGGGGTATGGGCTATGGCTACACCTTC; CDR3aa: CASSLNRGMGYGYTF
v_gene: TRBV6-5; d_gene: TRBD2; j_gene: TRBJ2-1; abundance: once; CDR3nt: TGTGCCAGCAGCGAGGGACTAGCGGGGAGGAATGAGCAGTTCTTC; CDR3aa: CASSEGLAGRNEQFF
v_gene: TRBV5-4; d_gene: TRBD1; j_gene: TRBJ1-3; abundance: NA; CDR3nt: TGTGCCAGCAGCGGGGAGGGACAGGGGTTATCGGAACCTGGAAACACCATATATTTT; CDR3aa: CASSGEGQGLSEPGNTIYF
v_gene: TRBV19; d_gene: TRBD1; j_gene: TRBJ1-2; abundance: NA; CDR3nt: TGTGCCAGTAGTGCCAGGGACAGTGGGCGGGACTATGGCTACACCTTC; CDR3aa: CASSARDSGRDYGYTF
v_gene: TRBV28; d_gene: TRBD1; j_gene: TRBJ2-1; abundance: NA; CDR3nt: TGTGCCAGCAGTCCATCGGGACAGGGAATCAATGAGCAGTTCTTC; CDR3aa: CASSPSGQGINEQFF
v_gene: TRBV4-2; d_gene: TRBD1; j_gene: TRBJ1-4; abundance: NA; CDR3nt: TGTGCCAGCAGCCCGGGACAGGGGGCTTCTAATGAAAAACTGTTTTTT; CDR3aa: CASSPGQGASNEKLFF
v_gene: TRBV10-1; d_gene: NA; j_gene: TRBJ1-3; abundance: once; CDR3nt: TGCGCCAGCAGTGAACCCCCCGCGGGGACCAATGGAAACACCATATATTTT; CDR3aa: CASSEPPAGTNGNTIYF
v_gene: TRBV5-4; d_gene: NA; j_gene: TRBJ2-5; abundance: NA; CDR3nt: TGTGCCAGCAGCCATGGACAGAACCAAGAGACCCAGTACTTC; CDR3aa: CASSHGQNQETQYF
v_gene: TRBV6-5; d_gene: NA; j_gene: TRBJ1-1; abundance: NA; CDR3nt: TGTGCCACCACCCCAACCGGGGGAGGGACCACTGAAGCTTTCTTT; CDR3aa: CATTPTGGGTTEAFF
v_gene: TRBV7-2; d_gene: NA; j_gene: TRBJ1-3; abundance: once; CDR3nt: TGTGCCAGCAGGCGACAGGCAGATGGAAACACCATATATTTT; CDR3aa: CASRRQADGNTIYF
v_gene: TRBV7-2; d_gene: NA; j_gene: TRBJ1-1; abundance: NA; CDR3nt: TGTGCCAGCAGCCCACTATTGAACACTGAAGCTTTCTTT; CDR3aa: CASSPLLNTEAFF
v_gene: TRBV19; d_gene: NA; j_gene: TRBJ1-1; abundance: once; CDR3nt: TGTGCCACGACACTCAGGGTAACCACTGAAGCTTTCTTT; CDR3aa: CATTLRVTTEAFF
v_gene: TRBV19; d_gene: NA; j_gene: TRBJ2-5; abundance: NA; CDR3nt: TGTGCCAGTAGTAATTCCGGGGGAGAGACCCAGTACTTC; CDR3aa: CASSNSGGETQYF
v_gene: TRBV6-5; d_gene: NA; j_gene: TRBJ1-6; abundance: NA; CDR3nt: TGTGCCAGCAGTTACCGTGGAGCGTCTCTCCACTTT; CDR3aa: CASSYRGASLHF
v_gene: TRBV2; d_gene: NA; j_gene: TRBJ1-1; abundance: NA; CDR3nt: TGTGCCAGCTATGAGGGCACTGAAGCTTTCTTT; CDR3aa: CASYEGTEAFF
v_gene: TRBV2; d_gene: NA; j_gene: TRBJ1-5; abundance: NA; CDR3nt: TGTGCCAGCAGTGTTCGCACAAGCAATCAGCCCCAGCATTTT; CDR3aa: CASSVRTSNQPQHF
v_gene: TRBV6-6; d_gene: TRBD1; j_gene: TRBJ1-5; abundance: NA; CDR3nt: TGTGCCAGCATGCCCCTCCCGGGACAGCGCGGGTATTTT; CDR3aa: CASMPLPGQRGYF
v_gene: TRBV5-6; d_gene: NA; j_gene: TRBJ1-4; abundance: NA; CDR3nt: TGTGCCAGCAGCTTGGGGCTTTCGGGTGGAGATGAAAAACTGTTTTTT; CDR3aa: CASSLGLSGGDEKLFF
v_gene: TRBV7-2; d_gene: NA; j_gene: TRBJ2-3; abundance: NA; CDR3nt: TGTGCCAGCACCGTCACAGATACGCAGTATTTT; CDR3aa: CASTVTDTQYF
v_gene: TRBV6-2/TRBV6-3; d_gene: NA; j_gene: TRBJ1-1; abundance: NA; CDR3nt: TGTGCCAGCAGTTTCGAAACGCGCACTGAAGCTTTCTTT; CDR3aa: CASSFETRTEAFF
v_gene: TRBV6-5; d_gene: TRBD1; j_gene: TRBJ1-2; abundance: NA; CDR3nt: TGTGCCAGCAGATTGGGACAGCCTAACTATGGCTACACCTTC; CDR3aa: CASRLGQPNYGYTF
v_gene: TRBV3-1/TRBV3-2; d_gene: NA; j_gene: TRBJ1-1; abundance: NA; CDR3nt: TGTGCCAGCAGCCAAGAAGACCGGGGCACTGAAGCTTTCTTT; CDR3aa: CASSQEDRGTEAFF
v_gene: TRBV7-8; d_gene: NA; j_gene: TRBJ2-3; abundance: NA; CDR3nt: TGTGCCAGCAGCCCGGGACTTGCCTACACAGATACGCAGTATTTT; CDR3aa: CASSPGLAYTDTQYF
v_gene: TRBV7-9; d_gene: TRBD1; j_gene: TRBJ1-5; abundance: NA; CDR3nt: TGTGCCAGCAGCCCCGGACAGGGTAACAATCAGCCCCAGCATTTT; CDR3aa: CASSPGQGNNQPQHF
v_gene: TRBV27; d_gene: NA; j_gene: TRBJ1-1; abundance: NA; CDR3nt: TGTGCCAGCAGTTTATGGGCAAGCGGGAACACTGAAGCTTTCTTT; CDR3aa: CASSLWASGNTEAFF